The clone carrying this T cell receptor beta chain was counted between two and nine times. Its antigen is currently unknown. The germline V gene has CDR1 SGHVS and CDR2 FNYEAQ. The CDR3 contains 15 residues. J gave up 6 bases and V 5 bases, and 8 bases lay outside the gene matches. The sample comes from a study of T-cell memory formation after mild COVID-19. Study-wide context: There were largely donor-specific TCR clusters. General study findings and limits: Day 15 to 85 contractors were CD4/CD8 balanced; later expanders leaned CD4+.

cDNA libraries for TCR alpha and TCR beta, carrying sample barcodes and UMIs, came from 5'RACE with constant-segment primers. TCRdb analysed the 5' RACE reads with MiXCR anew, one entry per CDR3 protein. Of around 130,000 distinct CDR3 sequences in the sample, 11% to 15% were seen once. Source material: PBMCs or a T cell subset sorted from them (not recorded which). This TCR was recovered from an adult woman who had mild COVID-19 (a few samples of this study predate the infection). Cell type and time point are not known. The rearrangement joins TRBV7-6 to TRBJ2-7; 12 nucleotides align to TRBD1. CDR3 nucleotides: TGTGCCAGCAGCGTCCGGGACAGGGGGCTATCCGAGCAGTACTTC. Encoded protein: CASSVRDRGLSEQYF.